This T cell receptor beta chain was sequenced during a study of cytomegalovirus exposure and HLA in healthy donors. Per the germline V gene, CDR1 is GTSNPN and CDR2 is SVGIG (reference sequence). V was shortened by 2 bases and J by 2 bases, with 10 bases between the two germline ends. This CDR3 region has 13 residues. Primers included in the PCR were 60 Vbeta and 13 Jbeta primers. Method: immunoSEQ multiplex PCR; TCRdb's copy keeps in-frame clones and lacks some. The sample lists around 130,000 clones; more than 80% were seen once. The receptor was isolated from a woman between 25 and 40 years old in good health and CMV-seropositive. The sample consisted of PBMCs. The rearrangement joins TRBV30 to TRBJ2-7; D is unclear. CDR3 DNA: TGTGCCTGGAGTCCCCTCGGTACCTACGAGCAGTACTTC. Its protein is CAWSPLGTYEQYF.